One sample yielded the 6 T cell receptor beta chains listed below, sequenced in a study of immune characterization of retroperitoneal liposarcoma. TCRdb used MiXCR to reprocess the PCR reads, holding one entry per CDR3 protein. The sample records roughly 3,000 distinct CDR3 sequences, approximately 40% being singletons. What was sequenced was tumor tissue. The source is a male donor with retroperitoneal liposarcoma.

This clonotype is termed medium-sized. The chain is built from TRBV7-2 and TRBJ2-7; D is possibly TRBD1 (5 bases). Trimming took 3 bases from V and 0 from J, leaving 12 bases between them. The CDR3 sequence is 15 residues long. Germline loops: CDR1 SGHTA, CDR2 FQGNSA. The CDR3 region has the DNA TGTGCCAGCAGCTTGTCAGGGCAGAGCTCCTACGAGCAGTACTTC. This gives the protein CASSLSGQSSYEQYF.

The chain uses TRBV6-1 and TRBJ2-2, with 7 bases fitting TRBD1. The V gene end was trimmed by 6 bases and the J gene end by 2 bases; junction bases not matched to a gene: 6. Germline V gene lookup returns CDR1 MNHNS and CDR2 SASEGT. The CDR3 covers 15 residues. The CDR3 coding sequence is TGTGCCAGCAGGACCGGGACAGCTAACACCGGGGAGCTGTTTTTT. Protein product: CASRTGTANTGELFF.

This chain links TRBV4-3 with TRBJ1-1; the D gene is possibly TRBD1 (6 bases). CDR3 length equals 14 residues. V lost 8 bases, J lost 1 base, and 14 bases lay in between. Germline V CDR1 and CDR2: LGHNA, YSLEER. CDR3 bases: TGCGCCAGCTCAACCTCAGGGGAGAACACTGAAGCTTTCTTT. Its translation: CASSTSGENTEAFF.

V gene TRBV6-8 combines with J gene TRBJ1-4; 11 bases fit TRBD1. This CDR3 contains 16 residues. CDR1 and CDR2 from the germline V gene are MNHGY and SAAAGT. With V trimmed by 1 base and J by 7 bases, 5 bases remained unmatched. CDR3 DNA: TGTGCCAGCAGTTACTGGGGACAGGGGGGGAGTGAAAAACTGTTTTTT. Protein: CASSYWGQGGSEKLFF.

By share of the sample, this clonotype is medium-sized. This sequence joins TRBV6-6 and TRBJ2-1; D gene uncertain. The end of the DNA aligns better with TRBJ2-7, so the J call may be wrong. CDR3 length: 16 residues. The germline gives CDR1 MNHNY, CDR2 SVGAGI (reference sequence). In DNA, the CDR3 is TGTGCCAGCAGTTACCATCCCCGCGGCTCCTACAATGAGCAGTACTTC. Amino acid sequence: CASSYHPRGSYNEQYF.

This clonotype was counted a few times. The V gene is TRBV6-8, the J gene TRBJ2-1; 10 positions agree with TRBD2. Germline V gives CDR1 MNHGY, CDR2 SAAAGT. Trimming at V came to 5 bases and at J to 4 bases, leaving 5 bases not matched to a gene. The CDR3 length is 15 residues. The CDR3 is CASSRLAGDYNEQFF. The CDR3 bases are TGTGCCAGCAGTCGGCTAGCGGGAGATTACAATGAGCAGTTCTTC.